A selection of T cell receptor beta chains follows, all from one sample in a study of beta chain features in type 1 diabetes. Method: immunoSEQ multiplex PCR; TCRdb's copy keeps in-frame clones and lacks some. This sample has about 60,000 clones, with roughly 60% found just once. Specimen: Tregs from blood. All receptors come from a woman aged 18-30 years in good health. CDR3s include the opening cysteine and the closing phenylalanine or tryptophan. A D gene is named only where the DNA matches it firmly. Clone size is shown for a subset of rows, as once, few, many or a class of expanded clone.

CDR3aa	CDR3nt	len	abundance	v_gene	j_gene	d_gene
CASSEQPQGNYNEQFF	TGTGCCAGCAGTGAACAACCACAGGGGAACTACAATGAGCAGTTCTTC	16	once	TRBV6-1	TRBJ2-1	TRBD1
CASRGQGADGYTF	TGTGCCAGCAGGGGACAGGGGGCGGATGGCTACACCTTC	13	.	TRBV13	TRBJ1-2	TRBD1
CASSLAPGTGELFF	TGTGCCAGCAGCTTAGCCCCGGGGACCGGGGAGCTGTTTTTT	14	.	TRBV7-2	TRBJ2-2	.
CASSNPGSIFQAFF	TGTGCCAGTAGTAACCCGGGGTCCATTTTTCAAGCTTTCTTT	14	.	TRBV19	TRBJ1-1	.
CASSTWTGYEQYF	TGCGCCAGCAGCACCTGGACAGGGTACGAGCAGTACTTC	13	once	TRBV5-1	TRBJ2-7	TRBD1
CASSLGGMGEQYF	TGTGCCAGCAGCTTAGGGGGCATGGGGGAGCAGTACTTC	13	.	TRBV7-9	TRBJ2-7	.
CASSSGSSDTQYF	TGTGCCAGCAGTAGCGGGTCTTCAGATACGCAGTATTTT	13	.	TRBV2	TRBJ2-3	.
CASSSRAGANTGELFF	TGTGCCAGCAGCTCCCGGGCGGGAGCGAACACCGGGGAGCTGTTTTTT	16	.	TRBV7-9	TRBJ2-2	TRBD2
CASSYGRETYNEQFF	TGTGCCAGCAGTTACGGGCGGGAGACCTACAATGAGCAGTTCTTC	15	.	TRBV6-5	TRBJ2-1	TRBD2
CSVADRVRSRELFF	TGCAGCGTCGCGGACAGGGTTCGGTCCAGGGAGCTGTTTTTT	14	few	TRBV29-1	TRBJ2-2	TRBD1
CASSLEAPTRKYF	TGTGCCAGCAGCTTAGAGGCCCCGACTAGAAAGTACTTC	13	.	TRBV7-2	TRBJ2-5	.
CASSLVPTTGQRGYTF	TGTGCCAGCAGCTTAGTCCCTACGACAGGGCAGAGGGGCTACACCTTC	16	.	TRBV5-5	TRBJ1-2	TRBD1
CASRGRRLAGGLETQYF	TGTGCCAGCAGGGGCCGGAGACTAGCGGGAGGACTAGAGACCCAGTACTTC	17	.	TRBV25-1	TRBJ2-5	TRBD2
CASSQDSSGNTIYF	TGTGCCAGCAGCCAAGACAGCTCTGGAAACACCATATATTTT	14	.	TRBV4-2	TRBJ1-3	.
CASRRLATDTQYF	TGTGCCAGCAGGCGACTAGCGACAGATACGCAGTATTTT	13	.	TRBV6-1	TRBJ2-3	TRBD2
CAIQSSMNTEAFF	TGTGCCATCCAGTCTTCCATGAACACTGAAGCTTTCTTT	13	.	TRBV10-3	TRBJ1-1	.
CASSLLKSSGSHNEQFF	TGCGCCAGCAGCTTGCTAAAGTCTAGCGGGAGCCACAATGAGCAGTTCTTC	17	.	TRBV5-1	TRBJ2-1	TRBD2
CASSLEGVPPYRSYEQYF	TGTGCCAGCAGCTTAGAGGGCGTACCGCCATACCGCTCCTACGAGCAGTACTTC	18	once	TRBV11-3	TRBJ2-7	.
CASSQEGTSGVGYNEQFF	TGCGCCAGCAGCCAAGAAGGGACTAGCGGGGTTGGTTACAATGAGCAGTTCTTC	18	.	TRBV4-1	TRBJ2-1	TRBD2
CAISERRAKLTGYTF	TGTGCCATCAGTGAACGCAGGGCCAAATTAACTGGCTACACCTTC	15	few	TRBV10-3	TRBJ1-2	.
CASSLGQGAGEQFF	TGCGCCAGCAGCCTAGGACAGGGGGCGGGTGAGCAGTTCTTC	14	.	TRBV5-1	TRBJ2-1	TRBD1
CASSSGLAGSVEQFF	TGTGCCAGCAGCTCCGGTCTAGCGGGGAGCGTTGAGCAGTTCTTC	15	.	TRBV11-2	TRBJ2-1	TRBD2
CASSTGTSGGVFETQYF	TGTGCCAGCAGTACCGGGACTAGCGGGGGGGTTTTCGAGACGCAGTATTTT	17	.	TRBV11-2	TRBJ2-3	TRBD2
CAWSVAGKEAGEQYF	TGTGCCTGGAGTGTAGCGGGCAAGGAGGCTGGAGAGCAGTACTTC	15	.	TRBV30	TRBJ2-7	.
CASSLTGLALGAEAFF	TGTGCCAGCAGCTTAACCGGTCTAGCGTTAGGGGCTGAAGCTTTCTTT	16	.	TRBV7-3	TRBJ1-1	.
CASSLGSGVFGTEAFF	TGCGCCAGCAGCTTGGGGTCAGGGGTCTTCGGGACTGAAGCTTTCTTT	16	.	TRBV5-1	TRBJ1-1	.
CASSRIGLYEQYF	TGCGCCAGCAGCCGCATCGGTCTCTACGAGCAGTACTTC	13	once	TRBV23-1	TRBJ2-7	.
CASSTLKSGGSEKLFF	TGTGCCAGTAGCACACTAAAATCAGGGGGCAGTGAAAAACTGTTTTTT	16	.	TRBV19	TRBJ1-4	TRBD1